This TCR beta chain was sequenced for a study of control samples from healthy donors and cancer patients (TCRdb year 2020). Taken from the germline V gene, the CDR1 and CDR2 loops are MNHEY and SVGAGI. The CDR3 contains 16 residues, cysteine and phenylalanine counted. Only CDR3 DNA remains: 48 bases, in frame from the first base. V lost 4 bases and J lost 4 bases; the stretch between them is 16 bases long. For this clone: Its cognate antigen has yet to be identified. Base-call qualities are not available, and no considerably larger clone is one nucleotide away.

Receptor libraries were prepared by the immunoSEQ multiplex PCR assay. The clones in this table, taken by TCRdb from immuneACCESS, are in-frame only. Not every clone is retained; where verified, under half of the shortfall comes from an unresolved V gene, and the cause of the rest is unknown. The sample records 150,000 to 200,000 clones, roughly 91% of which are singletons. The ten most abundant clones make up 1.4% to 1.5% of the sample. The sequence joins TRBV6-5 to TRBJ2-2, with a weak D call of TRBD2 (7 bases match). This clonotype was sampled from a man aged 18 to 29 in good health. The sample taken for sequencing was blood. DNA sequence: TGTGCCAGCAGTTTGTTGGGGGGGCTGACCACCGGGGAGCTGTTTTTT. Translated, this gives CASSLLGGLTTGELFF.